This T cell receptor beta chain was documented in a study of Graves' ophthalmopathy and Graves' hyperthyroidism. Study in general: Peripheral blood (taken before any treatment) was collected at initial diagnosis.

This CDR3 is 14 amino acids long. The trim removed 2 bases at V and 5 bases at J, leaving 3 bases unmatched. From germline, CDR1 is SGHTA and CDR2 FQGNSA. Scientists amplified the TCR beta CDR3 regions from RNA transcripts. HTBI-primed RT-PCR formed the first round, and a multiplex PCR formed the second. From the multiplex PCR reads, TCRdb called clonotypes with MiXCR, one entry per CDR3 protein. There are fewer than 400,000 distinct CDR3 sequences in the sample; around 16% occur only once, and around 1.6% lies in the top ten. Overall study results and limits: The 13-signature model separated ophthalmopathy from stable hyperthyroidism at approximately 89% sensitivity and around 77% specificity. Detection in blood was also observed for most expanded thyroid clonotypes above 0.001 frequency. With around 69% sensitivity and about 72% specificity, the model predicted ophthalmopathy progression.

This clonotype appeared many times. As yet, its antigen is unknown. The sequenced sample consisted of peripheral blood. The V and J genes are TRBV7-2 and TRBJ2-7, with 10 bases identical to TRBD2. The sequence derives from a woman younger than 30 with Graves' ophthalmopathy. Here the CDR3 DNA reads TGTGCCAGCAGCTTAAGCGGGGGGGTGAACGAGCAGTACTTC. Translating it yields CASSLSGGVNEQYF.